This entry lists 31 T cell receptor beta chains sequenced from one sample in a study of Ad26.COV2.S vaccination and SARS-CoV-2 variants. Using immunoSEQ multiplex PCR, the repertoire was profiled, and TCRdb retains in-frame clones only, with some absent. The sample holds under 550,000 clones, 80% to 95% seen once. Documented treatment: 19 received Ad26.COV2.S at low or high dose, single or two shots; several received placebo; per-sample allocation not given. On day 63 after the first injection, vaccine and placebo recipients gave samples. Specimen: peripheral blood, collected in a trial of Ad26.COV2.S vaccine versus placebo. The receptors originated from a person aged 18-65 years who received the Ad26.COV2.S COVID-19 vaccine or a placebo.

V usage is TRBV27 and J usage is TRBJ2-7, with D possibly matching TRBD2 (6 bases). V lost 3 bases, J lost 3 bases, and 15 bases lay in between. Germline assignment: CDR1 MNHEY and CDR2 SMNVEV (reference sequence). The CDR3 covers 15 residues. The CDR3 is CASSFVGGRLYEQYF. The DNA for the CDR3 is TGTGCCAGCAGTTTTGTCGGGGGACGGCTCTACGAGCAGTACTTC.

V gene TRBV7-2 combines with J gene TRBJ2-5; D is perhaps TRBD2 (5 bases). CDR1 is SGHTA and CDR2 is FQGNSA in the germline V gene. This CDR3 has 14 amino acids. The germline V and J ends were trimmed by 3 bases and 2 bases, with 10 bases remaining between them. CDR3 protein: CASSFVWRQETQYF. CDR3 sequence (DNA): TGTGCCAGCAGCTTCGTGTGGAGGCAAGAGACCCAGTACTTC.

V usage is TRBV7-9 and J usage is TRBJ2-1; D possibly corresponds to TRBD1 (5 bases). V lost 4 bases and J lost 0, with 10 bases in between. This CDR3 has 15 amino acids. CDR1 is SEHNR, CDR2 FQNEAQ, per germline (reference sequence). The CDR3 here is CASSSGFGSYNEQFF. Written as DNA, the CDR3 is TGTGCCAGCAGCTCAGGGTTTGGCTCCTACAATGAGCAGTTCTTC. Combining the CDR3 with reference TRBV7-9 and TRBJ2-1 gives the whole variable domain DTGVSQNPRHKITKRGQNVTFRCDPISEHNRLYWYRQTLGQGPEFLTYFQNEAQLEKSRLLSDRFSAERPKGSFSTLEIQRTEQGDSAMYLCASSSGFGSYNEQFFGPGTRLTVL.

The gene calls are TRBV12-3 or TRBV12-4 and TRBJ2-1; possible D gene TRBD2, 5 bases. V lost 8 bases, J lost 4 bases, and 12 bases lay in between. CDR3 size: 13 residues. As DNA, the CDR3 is TGTGCCAGCCGCCGAGGGATGTACAATGAGCAGTTCTTC. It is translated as CASRRGMYNEQFF.

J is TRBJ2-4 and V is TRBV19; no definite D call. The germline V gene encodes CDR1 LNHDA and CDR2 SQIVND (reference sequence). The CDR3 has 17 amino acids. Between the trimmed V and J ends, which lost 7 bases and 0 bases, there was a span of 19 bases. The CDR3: CASKNTEELLAKNIQYF. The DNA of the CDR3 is TGTGCCAGTAAAAATACAGAAGAGCTTTTAGCCAAAAACATTCAGTACTTC.

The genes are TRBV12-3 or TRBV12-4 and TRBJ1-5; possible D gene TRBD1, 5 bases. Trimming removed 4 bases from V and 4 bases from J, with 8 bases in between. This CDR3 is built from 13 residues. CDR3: CASSYDSNQPQHF. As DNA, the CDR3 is TGTGCCAGCAGTTACGACAGTAATCAGCCCCAGCATTTT.

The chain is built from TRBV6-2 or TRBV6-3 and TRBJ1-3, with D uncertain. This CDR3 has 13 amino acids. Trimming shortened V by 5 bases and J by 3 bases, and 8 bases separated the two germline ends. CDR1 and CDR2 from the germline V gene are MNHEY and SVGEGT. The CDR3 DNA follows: TGTGCCAGCAGTACCGAGATTGGAAACACCATATATTTT. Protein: CASSTEIGNTIYF.

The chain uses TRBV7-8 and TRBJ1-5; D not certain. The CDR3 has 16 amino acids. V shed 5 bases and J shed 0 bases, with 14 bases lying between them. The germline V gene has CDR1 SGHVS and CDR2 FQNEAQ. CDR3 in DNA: TGTGCCAGCAGCCTCCTGAACAGAAATAGCAATCAGCCCCAGCATTTT. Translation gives CASSLLNRNSNQPQHF.

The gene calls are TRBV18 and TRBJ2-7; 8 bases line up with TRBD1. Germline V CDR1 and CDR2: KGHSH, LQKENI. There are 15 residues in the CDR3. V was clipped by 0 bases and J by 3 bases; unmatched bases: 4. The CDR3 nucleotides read TGTGCCAGCTCACCACCCGGGACAGGCTACTACGAGCAGTACTTC. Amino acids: CASSPPGTGYYEQYF.

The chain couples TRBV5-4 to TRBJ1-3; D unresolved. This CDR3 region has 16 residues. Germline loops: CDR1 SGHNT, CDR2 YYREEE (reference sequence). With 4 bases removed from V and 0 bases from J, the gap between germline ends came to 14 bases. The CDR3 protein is CASSVGSTLSGNTIYF. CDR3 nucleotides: TGTGCCAGCAGCGTAGGGAGTACTCTCTCTGGAAACACCATATATTTT.

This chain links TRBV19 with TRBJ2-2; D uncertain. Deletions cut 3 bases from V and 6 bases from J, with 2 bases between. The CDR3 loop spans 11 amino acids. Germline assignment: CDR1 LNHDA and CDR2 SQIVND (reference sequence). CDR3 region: CASSIPGELFF. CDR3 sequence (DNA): TGTGCCAGTAGTATCCCCGGGGAGCTGTTTTTT.

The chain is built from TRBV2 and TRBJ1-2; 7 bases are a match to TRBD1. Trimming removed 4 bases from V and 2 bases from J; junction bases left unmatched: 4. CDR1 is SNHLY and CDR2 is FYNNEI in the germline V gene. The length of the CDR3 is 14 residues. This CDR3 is CASSVRQGNYGYTF. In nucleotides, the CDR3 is TGTGCCAGCAGTGTTCGACAGGGCAACTATGGCTACACCTTC. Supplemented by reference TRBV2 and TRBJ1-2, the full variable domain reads EPEVTQTPSHQVTQMGQEVILRCVPISNHLYFYWYRQILGQKVEFLVSFYNNEISEKSEIFDDQFSVERPDGSNFTLKIRSTKLEDSAMYFCASSVRQGNYGYTFGSGTRLTVV.

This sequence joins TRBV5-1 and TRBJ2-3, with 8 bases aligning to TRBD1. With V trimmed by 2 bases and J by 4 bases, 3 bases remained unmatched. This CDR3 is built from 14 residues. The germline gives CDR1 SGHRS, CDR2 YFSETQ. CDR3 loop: CASSFGTGADTQYF. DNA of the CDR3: TGCGCCAGCAGCTTCGGGACAGGTGCAGATACGCAGTATTTT. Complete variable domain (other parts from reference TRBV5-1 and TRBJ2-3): KAGVTQTPRYLIKTRGQQVTLSCSPISGHRSVSWYQQTPGQGLQFLFEYFSETQRNKGNFPGRFSGRQFSNSRSEMNVSTLELGDSALYLCASSFGTGADTQYFGPGTRLTVL.

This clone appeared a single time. This CDR3 reads CASSPGQVTYNEQFF. CDR3 sequence (DNA): TGTGCCAGCAGCCCTGGACAGGTAACCTACAATGAGCAGTTCTTC. V gene TRBV9 combines with J gene TRBJ2-1; 7 bases line up with TRBD1. The V and J ends lost 4 bases and 2 bases, in that order; junction bases with no gene match: 6. CDR3 length: 15 residues. Looked up from germline, CDR1 is SGDLS and CDR2 is YYNGEE.

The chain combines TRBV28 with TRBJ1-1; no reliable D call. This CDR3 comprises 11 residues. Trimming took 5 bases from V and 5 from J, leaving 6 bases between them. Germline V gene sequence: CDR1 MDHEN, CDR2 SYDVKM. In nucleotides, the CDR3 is TGTGCCAGCAGTCAGGCGACTGAAGCTTTCTTT. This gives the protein CASSQATEAFF.

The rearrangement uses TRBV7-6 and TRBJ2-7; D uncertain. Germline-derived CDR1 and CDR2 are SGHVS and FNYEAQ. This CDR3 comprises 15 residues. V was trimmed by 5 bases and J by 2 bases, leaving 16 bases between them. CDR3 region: CASSEELDGAYEQYF. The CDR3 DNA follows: TGTGCCAGCAGCGAAGAACTGGACGGAGCCTACGAGCAGTACTTC.

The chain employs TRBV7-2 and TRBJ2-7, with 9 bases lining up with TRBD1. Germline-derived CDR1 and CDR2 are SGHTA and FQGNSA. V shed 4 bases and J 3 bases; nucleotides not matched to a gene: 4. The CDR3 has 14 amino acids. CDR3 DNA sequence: TGTGCCAGCAGCTCGGACAGGGGAAGCTACGAGCAGTACTTC. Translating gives CASSSDRGSYEQYF.

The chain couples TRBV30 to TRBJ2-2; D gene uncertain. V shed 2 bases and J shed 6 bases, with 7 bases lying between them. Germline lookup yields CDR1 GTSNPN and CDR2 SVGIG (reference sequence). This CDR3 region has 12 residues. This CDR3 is CAWSPSSGELFF. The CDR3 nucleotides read TGTGCCTGGAGTCCGAGCTCCGGGGAGCTGTTTTTT.

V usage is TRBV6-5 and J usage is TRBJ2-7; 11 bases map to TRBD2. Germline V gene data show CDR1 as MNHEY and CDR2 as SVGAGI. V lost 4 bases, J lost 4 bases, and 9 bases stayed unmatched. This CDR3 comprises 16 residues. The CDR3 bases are TGTGCCAGCAGTTCCCCGACTAGCGGGACCCTTTACGAGCAGTACTTC. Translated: CASSSPTSGTLYEQYF.

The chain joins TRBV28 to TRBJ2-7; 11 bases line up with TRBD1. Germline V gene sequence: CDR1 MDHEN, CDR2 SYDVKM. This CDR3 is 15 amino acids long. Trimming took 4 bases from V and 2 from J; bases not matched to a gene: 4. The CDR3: CASSSLGQGAYEQYF. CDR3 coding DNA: TGTGCCAGCAGTTCTCTGGGACAGGGGGCCTACGAGCAGTACTTC.

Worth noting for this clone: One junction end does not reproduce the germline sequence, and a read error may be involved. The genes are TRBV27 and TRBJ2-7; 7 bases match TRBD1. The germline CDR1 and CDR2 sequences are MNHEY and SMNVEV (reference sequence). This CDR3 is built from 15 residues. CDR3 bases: TGTGCCAGCAGTCTATCCCCGACAGGGAAGTACGAGCAGTACTTC. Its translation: CASSLSPTGKYEQYF.

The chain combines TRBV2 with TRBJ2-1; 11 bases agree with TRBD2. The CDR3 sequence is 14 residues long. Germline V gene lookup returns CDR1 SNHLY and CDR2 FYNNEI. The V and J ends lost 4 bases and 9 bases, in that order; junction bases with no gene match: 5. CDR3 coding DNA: TGTGCCAGCAGTGCTAGCGGGAGGAGCGGTGAGCAGTTCTTC. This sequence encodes CASSASGRSGEQFF.

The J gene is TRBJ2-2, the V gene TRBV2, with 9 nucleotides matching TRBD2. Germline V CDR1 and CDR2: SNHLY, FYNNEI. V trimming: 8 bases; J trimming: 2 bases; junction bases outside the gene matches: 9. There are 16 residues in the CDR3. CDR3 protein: CASLGTSSLNTGELFF. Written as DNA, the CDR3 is TGTGCCAGCCTAGGGACTAGCTCCCTAAACACCGGGGAGCTGTTTTTT.

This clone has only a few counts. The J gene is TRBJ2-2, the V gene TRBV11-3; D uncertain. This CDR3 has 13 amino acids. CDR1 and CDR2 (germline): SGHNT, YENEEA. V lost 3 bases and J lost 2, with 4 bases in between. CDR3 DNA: TGTGCCAGCAGCTTTAAAAACACCGGGGAGCTGTTTTTT. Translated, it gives CASSFKNTGELFF. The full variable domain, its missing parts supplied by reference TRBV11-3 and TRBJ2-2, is EAGVVQSPRYKIIEKKQPVAFWCNPISGHNTLYWYLQNLGQGPELLIRYENEEAVDDSQLPKDRFSAERLKGVDSTLKIQPAELGDSAVYLCASSFKNTGELFFGEGSRLTVL.

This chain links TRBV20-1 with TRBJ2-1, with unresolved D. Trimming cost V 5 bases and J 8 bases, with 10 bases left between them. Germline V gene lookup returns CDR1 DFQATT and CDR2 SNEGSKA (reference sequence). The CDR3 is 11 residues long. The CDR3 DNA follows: TGCAGTGCTTCGGGTGTCGATGAGCAGTTCTTC. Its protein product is CSASGVDEQFF.

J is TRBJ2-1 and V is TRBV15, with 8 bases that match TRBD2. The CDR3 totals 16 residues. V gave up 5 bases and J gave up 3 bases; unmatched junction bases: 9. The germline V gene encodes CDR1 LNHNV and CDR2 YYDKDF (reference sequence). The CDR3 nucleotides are TGTGCCACCAGCCGACACGACGGGACTAGCTACAATGAGCAGTTCTTC. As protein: CATSRHDGTSYNEQFF.

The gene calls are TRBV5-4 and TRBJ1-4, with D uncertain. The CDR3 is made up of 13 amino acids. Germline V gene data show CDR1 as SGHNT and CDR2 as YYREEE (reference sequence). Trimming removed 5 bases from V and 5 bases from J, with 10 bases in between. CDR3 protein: CASSRMGNEKLFF. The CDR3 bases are TGTGCCAGCAGTAGGATGGGGAATGAAAAACTGTTTTTT. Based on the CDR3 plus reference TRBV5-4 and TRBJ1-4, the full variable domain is ETGVTQSPTHLIKTRGQQVTLRCSSQSGHNTVSWYQQALGQGPQFIFQYYREEENGRGNFPPRFSGLQFPNYSSELNVNALELDDSALYLCASSRMGNEKLFFGSGTQLSVL.

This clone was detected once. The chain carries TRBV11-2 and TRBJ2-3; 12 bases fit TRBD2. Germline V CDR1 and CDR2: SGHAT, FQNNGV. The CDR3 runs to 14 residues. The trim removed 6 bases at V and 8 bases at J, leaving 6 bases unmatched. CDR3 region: CASRRLAGASTQYF. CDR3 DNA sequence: TGTGCCAGCAGGAGACTAGCGGGAGCCTCTACGCAGTATTTT.

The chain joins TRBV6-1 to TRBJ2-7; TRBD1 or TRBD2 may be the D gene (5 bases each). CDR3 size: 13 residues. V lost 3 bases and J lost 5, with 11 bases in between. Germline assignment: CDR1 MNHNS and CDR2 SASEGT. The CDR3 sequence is CASSEWDGDEQYF. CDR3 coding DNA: TGTGCCAGCAGTGAGTGGGACGGGGACGAGCAGTACTTC.

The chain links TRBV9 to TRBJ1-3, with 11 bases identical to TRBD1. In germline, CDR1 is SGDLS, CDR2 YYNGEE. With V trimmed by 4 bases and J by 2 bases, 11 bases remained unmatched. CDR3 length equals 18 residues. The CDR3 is CASSLRGTGGSAGNTIYF. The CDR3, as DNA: TGTGCCAGCAGCCTCCGTGGGACAGGGGGTAGCGCTGGAAACACCATATATTTT.

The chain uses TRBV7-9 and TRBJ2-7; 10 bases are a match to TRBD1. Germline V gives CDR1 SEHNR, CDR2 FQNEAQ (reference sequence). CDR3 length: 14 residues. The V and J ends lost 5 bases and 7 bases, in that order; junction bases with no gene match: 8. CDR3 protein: CASSPRQGALEQYF. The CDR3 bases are TGTGCCAGCAGCCCTCGACAGGGGGCATTAGAGCAGTACTTC. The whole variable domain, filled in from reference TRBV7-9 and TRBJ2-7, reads DTGVSQNPRHKITKRGQNVTFRCDPISEHNRLYWYRQTLGQGPEFLTYFQNEAQLEKSRLLSDRFSAERPKGSFSTLEIQRTEQGDSAMYLCASSPRQGALEQYFGPGTRLTVT.